The rows below give T cell receptor beta chains drawn from one sample of a study of beta chain features in type 1 diabetes. TCRdb's copy holds only in-frame clones and misses some; the assay was immunoSEQ multiplex PCR. The sample consists of 250,000 to 350,000 clones, 14% of them appearing once. Sequencing input: central memory CD4+ T cells from blood. These TCRs come from a young man in good health. Each CDR3 is given with its conserved first and last residue. The D gene is left open where the match is weak. Clone size appears in some rows only: once, few, many, or a class for an expanded clone.

D	size	V	J	CDR3	DNA
TRBD2	few	TRBV10-3	TRBJ2-2	CAISSLAGNTGELFF	TGTGCCATCAGTTCCCTAGCGGGTAACACCGGGGAGCTGTTTTTT
NA	NA	TRBV7-2	TRBJ2-3	CASRRDSGRTDTQYF	TGTGCCAGCCGGCGGGACTCCGGCCGCACAGATACGCAGTATTTT
TRBD2	NA	TRBV6-5	TRBJ2-7	CASSSTSGYSYEQYF	TGTGCCAGCAGTTCTACTAGCGGGTACTCCTACGAGCAGTACTTC
NA	few	TRBV18	TRBJ2-1	CASSPRQGGIGEQFF	TGTGCCAGCTCACCAAGACAGGGAGGAATAGGCGAGCAGTTCTTC
NA	NA	TRBV5-1	TRBJ2-1	CASSLADEQFF	TGCGCCAGCAGCTTGGCAGATGAGCAGTTCTTC
NA	few	TRBV4-2	TRBJ1-5	CASSQDRQNNQPQHF	TGTGCCAGCAGCCAAGATCGACAGAACAATCAGCCCCAGCATTTT
NA	few	TRBV27	TRBJ2-3	CASSESAAALVQYF	TGTGCCAGCAGTGAATCAGCAGCAGCCCTTGTGCAGTATTTT
TRBD1	few	TRBV9	TRBJ1-1	CASSVDGQGGNTEAFF	TGTGCCAGCAGCGTAGACGGACAGGGAGGGAACACTGAAGCTTTCTTT
NA	NA	TRBV6-6	TRBJ1-4	CASSYGQGGEKLFF	TGTGCCAGCAGTTACGGCCAGGGAGGGGAAAAACTGTTTTTT
TRBD1	NA	TRBV7-2	TRBJ2-2	CASSPFRQGALTGELFF	TGTGCCAGCAGCCCCTTTCGACAGGGGGCCCTCACCGGGGAGCTGTTTTTT
NA	NA	TRBV5-1	TRBJ1-1	CASSLWSPTEAFF	TGCGCCAGCAGCCTCTGGTCCCCGACTGAAGCTTTCTTT
NA	few	TRBV11-2	TRBJ2-5	CASSLEGGRQYF	TGTGCCAGCAGCTTGGAGGGGGGGCGACAGTACTTC
TRBD2	few	TRBV7-2	TRBJ2-1	CASSSKRESYNEQFF	TGTGCCAGCAGCTCCAAGCGGGAGTCCTACAATGAGCAGTTCTTC
NA	few	TRBV10-3	TRBJ1-1	CAISESQGRYTEAFF	TGTGCCATCAGTGAGTCGCAGGGGCGGTACACTGAAGCTTTCTTT
NA	few	TRBV5-6	TRBJ2-7	CASSLERTEQYF	TGTGCCAGCAGCTTGGAGCGCACCGAGCAGTACTTC
NA	NA	TRBV30	TRBJ1-2	CASERLTGYGYTF	TGTGCCTCCGAAAGACTGACGGGCTATGGCTACACCTTC
NA	few	TRBV29-1	TRBJ1-2	CSVKKDVGHPYGYTF	TGCAGCGTTAAAAAGGACGTGGGACACCCATATGGCTACACCTTC
NA	NA	TRBV28	TRBJ1-5	CASRRGGQPQHF	TGTGCCAGCAGAAGGGGGGGGCAGCCCCAGCATTTT
NA	NA	TRBV7-2	TRBJ2-1	CASSWEFEQFF	TGTGCCAGCAGTTGGGAATTCGAGCAGTTCTTC
NA	NA	TRBV7-2	TRBJ2-5	CASSFLQETQYF	TGTGCCAGCAGCTTTCTGCAAGAGACCCAGTACTTC
NA	few	TRBV30	TRBJ1-3	CAWSIGSGRNTIYF	TGTGCCTGGAGCATCGGTTCTGGAAGAAACACCATATATTTT
NA	NA	TRBV30	TRBJ2-3	CAWSVDTQYF	TGTGCCTGGAGTGTAGATACGCAGTATTTT
NA	NA	TRBV7-9	TRBJ2-3	CASSLYQQIYTDTQYF	TGTGCCAGCAGCTTATACCAGCAGATCTACACAGATACGCAGTATTTT
TRBD2	many	TRBV4-3	TRBJ2-5	CASSQGGTSGRIRETQYF	TGCGCCAGCAGCCAAGGTGGGACTAGCGGGAGAATTAGGGAGACCCAGTACTTC
TRBD1	few	TRBV5-1	TRBJ1-5	CASSVGQGGHQPQHF	TGCGCCAGCAGCGTGGGACAGGGTGGTCATCAGCCCCAGCATTTT
NA	NA	TRBV5-1	TRBJ1-4	CASSLGHATNEKLFF	TGCGCCAGCAGCTTGGGGCATGCAACTAATGAAAAACTGTTTTTT
NA	NA	TRBV10-1	TRBJ1-1	CASSDSGNTEAFF	TGCGCCAGCAGTGATTCGGGGAACACTGAAGCTTTCTTT
TRBD1	few	TRBV5-1	TRBJ1-1	CASSLEGQGFTEAFF	TGCGCCAGCAGCTTGGAGGGACAGGGGTTTACTGAAGCTTTCTTT
TRBD1	few	TRBV19	TRBJ1-6	CASMSWETGGSSPLHF	TGTGCCAGTATGTCGTGGGAGACAGGGGGTTCCTCACCCCTCCACTTT
TRBD1	NA	TRBV5-8	TRBJ2-7	CASSLGQGLTYEQYF	TGTGCCAGCAGCTTGGGACAGGGGCTAACCTACGAGCAGTACTTC
NA	few	TRBV19	TRBJ2-2	CASSSQGSGELFF	TGTGCCAGTAGCAGTCAGGGGTCCGGGGAGCTGTTTTTT
NA	few	TRBV21-1	TRBJ1-1	CASSRNRGQLNTEAFF	TGTGCCAGCAGCCGCAACAGGGGGCAGTTGAACACTGAAGCTTTCTTT
NA	few	TRBV6-1	TRBJ1-6	CASMGGYGSPLHF	TGTGCCAGCATGGGCGGGTACGGCTCACCCCTCCACTTT
TRBD2	NA	TRBV7-9	TRBJ2-5	CASSRGVVQYF	TGTGCCAGCAGCCGGGGGGTAGTCCAGTACTTC
NA	few	TRBV11-2	TRBJ1-5	CASSSGGPQHF	TGTGCCAGCAGCTCGGGAGGGCCCCAGCATTTT
NA	NA	TRBV7-9	TRBJ2-3	CASSKGAGVTDTQYF	TGTGCCAGCAGCAAAGGGGCAGGGGTCACAGATACGCAGTATTTT